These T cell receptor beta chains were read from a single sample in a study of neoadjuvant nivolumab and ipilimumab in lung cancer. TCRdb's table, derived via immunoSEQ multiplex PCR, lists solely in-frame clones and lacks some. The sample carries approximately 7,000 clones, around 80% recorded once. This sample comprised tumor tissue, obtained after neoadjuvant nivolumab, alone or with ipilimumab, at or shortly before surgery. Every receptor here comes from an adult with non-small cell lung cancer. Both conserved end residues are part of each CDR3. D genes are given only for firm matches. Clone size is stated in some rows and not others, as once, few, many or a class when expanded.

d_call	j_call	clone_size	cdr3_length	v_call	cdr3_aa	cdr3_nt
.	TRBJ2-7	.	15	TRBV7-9	CASSSPGPSPYEQYF	TGTGCCAGCAGCTCCCCCGGGCCCTCCCCCTACGAGCAGTACTTC
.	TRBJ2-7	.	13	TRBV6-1	CASSEVLAYEQYF	TGTGCCAGCAGTGAAGTTTTGGCCTACGAGCAGTACTTC
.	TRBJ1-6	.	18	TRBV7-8	CASSLGLRGRTYNSPLHF	TGTGCCAGCAGCTTAGGTCTCAGGGGACGGACCTATAATTCACCCCTCCACTTT
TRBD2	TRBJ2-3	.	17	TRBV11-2	CASSLFLRRGGTDTQYF	TGTGCCAGCAGCCTTTTCCTTCGGCGGGGGGGCACAGATACGCAGTATTTT
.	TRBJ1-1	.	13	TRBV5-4	CASSLWAANEAFF	TGTGCCAGCAGCTTGTGGGCAGCCAATGAAGCTTTCTTT
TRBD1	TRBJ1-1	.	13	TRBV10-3	CAMSGTGHTEAFF	TGTGCCATGTCCGGGACAGGGCACACTGAAGCTTTCTTT
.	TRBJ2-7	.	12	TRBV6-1	CASSEMGYEQYF	TGTGCCAGCAGTGAAATGGGCTACGAGCAGTACTTC
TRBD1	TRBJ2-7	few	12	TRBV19	CASRGTDYEQYF	TGTGCCAGTAGGGGGACAGACTACGAGCAGTACTTC
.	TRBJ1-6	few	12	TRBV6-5	CASRVGNSPLHF	TGTGCCAGCCGTGTGGGTAATTCACCCCTCCACTTT
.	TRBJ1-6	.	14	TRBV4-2	CASSPPHYNSPLHF	TGTGCCAGCAGCCCCCCCCACTATAATTCACCCCTCCACTTT
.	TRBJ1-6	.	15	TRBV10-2	CATRQGNIYNSPLHF	TGCGCCACCCGCCAAGGGAATATTTATAATTCACCCCTCCACTTT
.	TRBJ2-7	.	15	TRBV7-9	CASSPPPATSYEQYF	TGTGCCAGCAGCCCGCCGCCAGCCACGTCCTACGAGCAGTACTTC
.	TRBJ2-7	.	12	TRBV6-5	CASNQGGYEQYF	TGTGCCAGCAACCAGGGGGGCTACGAGCAGTACTTC
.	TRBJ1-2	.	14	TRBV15	CATSRDPRAYGYTF	TGTGCCACCAGCAGAGATCCTCGGGCCTATGGCTACACCTTC
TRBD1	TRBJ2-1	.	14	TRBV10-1	CASARDSSYNEQFF	TGCGCCAGCGCCCGGGACAGCTCTTACAATGAGCAGTTCTTC